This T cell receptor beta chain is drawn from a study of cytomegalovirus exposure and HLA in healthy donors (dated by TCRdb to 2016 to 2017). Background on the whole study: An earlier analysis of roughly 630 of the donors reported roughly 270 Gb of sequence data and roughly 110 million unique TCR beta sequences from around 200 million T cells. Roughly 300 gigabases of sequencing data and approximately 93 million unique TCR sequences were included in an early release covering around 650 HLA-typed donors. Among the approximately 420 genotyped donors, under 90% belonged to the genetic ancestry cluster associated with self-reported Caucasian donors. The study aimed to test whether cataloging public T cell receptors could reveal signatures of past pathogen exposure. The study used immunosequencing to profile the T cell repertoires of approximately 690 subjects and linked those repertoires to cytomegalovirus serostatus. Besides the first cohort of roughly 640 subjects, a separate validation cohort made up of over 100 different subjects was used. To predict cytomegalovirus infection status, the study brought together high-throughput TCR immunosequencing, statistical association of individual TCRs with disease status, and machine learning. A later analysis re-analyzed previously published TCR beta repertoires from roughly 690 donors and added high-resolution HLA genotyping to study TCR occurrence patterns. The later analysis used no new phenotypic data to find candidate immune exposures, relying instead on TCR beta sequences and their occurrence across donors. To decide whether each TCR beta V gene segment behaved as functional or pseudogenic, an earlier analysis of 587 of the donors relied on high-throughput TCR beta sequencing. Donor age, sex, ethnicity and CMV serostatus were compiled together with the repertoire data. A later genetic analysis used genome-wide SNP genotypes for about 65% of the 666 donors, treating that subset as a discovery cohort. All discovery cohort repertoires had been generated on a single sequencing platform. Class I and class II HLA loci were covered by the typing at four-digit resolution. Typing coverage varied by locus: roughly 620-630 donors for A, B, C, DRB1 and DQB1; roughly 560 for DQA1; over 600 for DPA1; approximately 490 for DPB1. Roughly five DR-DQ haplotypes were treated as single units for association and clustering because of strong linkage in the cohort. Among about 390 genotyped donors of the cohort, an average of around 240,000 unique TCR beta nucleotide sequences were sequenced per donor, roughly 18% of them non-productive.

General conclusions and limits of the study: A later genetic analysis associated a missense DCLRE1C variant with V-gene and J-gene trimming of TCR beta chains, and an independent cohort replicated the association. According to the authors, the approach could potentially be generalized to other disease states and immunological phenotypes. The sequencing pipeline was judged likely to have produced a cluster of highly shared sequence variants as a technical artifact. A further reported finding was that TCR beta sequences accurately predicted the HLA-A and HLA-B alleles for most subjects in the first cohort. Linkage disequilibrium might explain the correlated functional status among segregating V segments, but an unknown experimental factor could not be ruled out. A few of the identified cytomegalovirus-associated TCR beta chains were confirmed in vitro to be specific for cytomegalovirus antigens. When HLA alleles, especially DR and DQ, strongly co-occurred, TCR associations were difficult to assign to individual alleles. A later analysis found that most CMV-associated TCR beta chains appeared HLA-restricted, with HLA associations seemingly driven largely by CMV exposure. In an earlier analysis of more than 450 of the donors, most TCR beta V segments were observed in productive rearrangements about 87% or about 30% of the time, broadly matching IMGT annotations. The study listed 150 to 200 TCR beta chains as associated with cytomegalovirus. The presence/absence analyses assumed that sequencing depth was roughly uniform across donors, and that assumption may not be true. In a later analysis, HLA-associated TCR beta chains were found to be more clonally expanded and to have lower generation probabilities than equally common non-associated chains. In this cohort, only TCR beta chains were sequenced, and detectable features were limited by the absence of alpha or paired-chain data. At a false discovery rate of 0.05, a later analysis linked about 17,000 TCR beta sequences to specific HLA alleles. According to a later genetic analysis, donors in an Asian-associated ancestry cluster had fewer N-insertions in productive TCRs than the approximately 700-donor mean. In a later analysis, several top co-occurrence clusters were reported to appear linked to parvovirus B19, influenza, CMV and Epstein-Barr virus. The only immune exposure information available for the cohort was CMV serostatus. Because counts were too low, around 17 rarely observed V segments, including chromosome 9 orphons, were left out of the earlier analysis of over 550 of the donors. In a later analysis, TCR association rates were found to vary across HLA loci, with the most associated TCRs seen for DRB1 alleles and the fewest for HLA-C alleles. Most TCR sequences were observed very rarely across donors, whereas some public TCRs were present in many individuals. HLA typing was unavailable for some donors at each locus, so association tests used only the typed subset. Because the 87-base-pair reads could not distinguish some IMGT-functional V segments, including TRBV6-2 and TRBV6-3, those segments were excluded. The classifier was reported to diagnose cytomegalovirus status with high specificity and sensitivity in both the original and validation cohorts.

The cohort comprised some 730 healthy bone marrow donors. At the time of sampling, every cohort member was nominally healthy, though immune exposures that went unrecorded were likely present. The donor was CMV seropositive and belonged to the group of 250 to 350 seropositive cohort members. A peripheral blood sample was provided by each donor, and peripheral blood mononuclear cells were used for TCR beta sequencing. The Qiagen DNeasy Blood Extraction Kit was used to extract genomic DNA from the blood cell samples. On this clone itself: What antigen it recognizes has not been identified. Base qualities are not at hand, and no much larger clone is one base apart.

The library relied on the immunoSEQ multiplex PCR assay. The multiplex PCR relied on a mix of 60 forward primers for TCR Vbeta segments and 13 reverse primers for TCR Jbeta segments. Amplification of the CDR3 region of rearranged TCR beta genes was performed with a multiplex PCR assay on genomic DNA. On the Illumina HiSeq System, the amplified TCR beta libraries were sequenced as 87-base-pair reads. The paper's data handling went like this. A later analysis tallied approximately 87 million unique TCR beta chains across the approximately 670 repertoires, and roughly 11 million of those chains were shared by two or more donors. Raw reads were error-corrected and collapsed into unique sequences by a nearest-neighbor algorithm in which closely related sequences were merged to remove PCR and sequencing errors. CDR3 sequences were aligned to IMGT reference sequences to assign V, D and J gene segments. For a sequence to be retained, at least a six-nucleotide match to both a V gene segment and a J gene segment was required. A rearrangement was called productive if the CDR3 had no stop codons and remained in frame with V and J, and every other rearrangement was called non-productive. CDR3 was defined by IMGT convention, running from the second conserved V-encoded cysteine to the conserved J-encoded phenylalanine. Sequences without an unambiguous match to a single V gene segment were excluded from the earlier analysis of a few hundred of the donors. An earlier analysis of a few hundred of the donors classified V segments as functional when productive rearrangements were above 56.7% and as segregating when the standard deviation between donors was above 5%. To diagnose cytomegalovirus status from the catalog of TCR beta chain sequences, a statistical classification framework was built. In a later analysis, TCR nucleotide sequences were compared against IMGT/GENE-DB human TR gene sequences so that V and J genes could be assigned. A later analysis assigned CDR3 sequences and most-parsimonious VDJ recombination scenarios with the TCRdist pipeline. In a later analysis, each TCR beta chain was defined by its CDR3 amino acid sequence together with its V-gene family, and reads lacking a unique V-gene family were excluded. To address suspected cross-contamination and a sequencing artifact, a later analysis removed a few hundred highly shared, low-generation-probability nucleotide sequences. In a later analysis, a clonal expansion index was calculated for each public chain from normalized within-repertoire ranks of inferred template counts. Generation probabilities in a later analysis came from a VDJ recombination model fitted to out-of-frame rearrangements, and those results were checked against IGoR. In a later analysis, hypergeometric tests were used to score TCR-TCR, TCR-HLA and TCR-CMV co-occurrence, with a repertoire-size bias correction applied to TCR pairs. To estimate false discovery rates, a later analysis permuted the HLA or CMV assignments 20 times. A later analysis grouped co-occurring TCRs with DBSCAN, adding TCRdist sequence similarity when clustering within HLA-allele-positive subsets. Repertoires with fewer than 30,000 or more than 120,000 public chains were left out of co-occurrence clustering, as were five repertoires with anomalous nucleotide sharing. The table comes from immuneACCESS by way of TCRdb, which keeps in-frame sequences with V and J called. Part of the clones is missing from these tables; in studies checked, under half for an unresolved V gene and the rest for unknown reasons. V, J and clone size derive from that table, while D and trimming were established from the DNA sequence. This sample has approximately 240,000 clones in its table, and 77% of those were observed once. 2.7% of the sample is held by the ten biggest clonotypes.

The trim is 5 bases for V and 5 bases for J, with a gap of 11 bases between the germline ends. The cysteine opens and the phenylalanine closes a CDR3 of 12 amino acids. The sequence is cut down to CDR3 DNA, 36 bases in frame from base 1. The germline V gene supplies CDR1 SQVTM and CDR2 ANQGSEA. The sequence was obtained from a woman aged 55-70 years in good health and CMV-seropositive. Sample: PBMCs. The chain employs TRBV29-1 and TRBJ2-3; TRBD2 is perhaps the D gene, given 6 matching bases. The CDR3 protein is CSVFMGGDTQYF. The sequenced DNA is TGCAGCGTTTTTATGGGGGGAGATACGCAGTATTTT.